This entry lists 17 T cell receptor beta chains sequenced from one sample in a study of OX40 agonist ivuxolimab in advanced cancers. TCRdb keeps only in-frame clones here, not all; method: immunoSEQ multiplex PCR. The repertoire holds 45,000 to 55,000 clones, with approximately 80% as singletons. The sample here was CD4+ or CD8+ T cells sorted from blood, taken in a trial of the OX40 agonist ivuxolimab. The receptors here all came from an adult with an advanced solid tumor such as melanoma, head and neck, liver or kidney cancer.

In its sample, this clone was seen once. The chain combines TRBV7-6 with TRBJ2-2; D unclear. The CDR3 totals 14 residues. Germline lookup yields CDR1 SGHVS and CDR2 FNYEAQ. V shed 5 bases and J shed 1 base, with 8 bases lying between them. The DNA of the CDR3 is TGTGCCAGCAGCCTCACAGTGAACACCGGGGAGCTGTTTTTT. Amino acid sequence: CASSLTVNTGELFF.

In this sample, this clone turned up once. This sequence joins TRBV27 and TRBJ2-7; 8 nucleotides agree with TRBD2. Germline CDR1 reads MNHEY; CDR2 reads SMNVEV (reference sequence). The CDR3 loop spans 15 amino acids. The V segment lost 3 bases and the J segment 2 bases; nucleotides outside the gene matches: 6. CDR3 sequence (DNA): TGTGCCAGCAGTTTTTTCGCGGGGGGTCCCTACGAGCAGTACTTC. It is translated as CASSFFAGGPYEQYF.

This chain links TRBV6-5 with TRBJ2-7; D is possibly TRBD2 (6 bases). V lost 0 bases and J 6 bases, leaving 15 bases between the germline ends. CDR1 is MNHEY, CDR2 SVGAGI, per germline. The CDR3 is 15 amino acids. In DNA, the CDR3 is TGTGCCAGCAGTTACTCGCCGGGAGCGGTCTCCGAGCAGTACTTC. Protein: CASSYSPGAVSEQYF.

This chain links TRBV19 with TRBJ2-5; 7 nucleotides match TRBD1. The CDR3 consists of 16 residues. With 6 bases clipped from V and 2 bases from J, the junction kept 12 bases outside the gene matches. CDR1 is LNHDA and CDR2 is SQIVND in the germline V gene (reference sequence). The CDR3: CASSPLDGTEQETQYF. The CDR3 nucleotides are TGTGCCAGTAGCCCACTAGACGGGACAGAGCAAGAGACCCAGTACTTC.

The V and J genes are TRBV10-3 and TRBJ2-7; D is possibly TRBD1 (6 bases). This CDR3 contains 12 residues. Germline V gene data show CDR1 as ENHRY and CDR2 as SYGVKD. V was cut by 8 bases and J by 6 bases, with 14 bases left in between. CDR3 DNA: TGTGCCATCGGGTACAGGGTCGGCGAGCAGTACGTC. It specifies CAIGYRVGEQYV.

V gene TRBV5-4 combines with J gene TRBJ2-7, with TRBD1 identical over 8 bases. V was clipped by 6 bases and J by 2 bases; unmatched bases: 10. Germline V gives CDR1 SGHNT, CDR2 YYREEE (reference sequence). The CDR3 has 15 amino acids. Here the CDR3 DNA reads TGTGCCAGCACCCACGGCAGGGGGCAGACCTACGAGCAGTACTTC. Its translation: CASTHGRGQTYEQYF.

This chain joins TRBV6-5 and TRBJ2-3; D perhaps matches TRBD2 (7 bases). The germline gives CDR1 MNHEY, CDR2 SVGAGI. The CDR3 contains 16 residues. The V end lost 0 bases, the J end lost 2 bases, and 12 bases lay between the germline ends. The CDR3: CASSYSRGAPTDTQYF. DNA of the CDR3: TGTGCCAGCAGTTACTCCCGGGGGGCACCCACAGATACGCAGTATTTT.

This chain uses TRBV6-5 with TRBJ1-2; TRBD1 might be the D (5 bases). V lost 8 bases and J 8 bases, leaving 18 bases between the germline ends. The CDR3 sequence is 13 residues long. Germline V lookup: CDR1 MNHEY, CDR2 SVGAGI. CDR3 in DNA: TGTGCCAGCGCTACCGACGGGACGGAAGGCTACACCTTC. It specifies CASATDGTEGYTF.

This clone has just a few counts. V and J are TRBV10-3 and TRBJ1-1, with TRBD1 matching 12 bases. This CDR3 is built from 15 residues. J lost 10 bases, V lost 6 bases, and 12 bases had no gene match. The V gene's germline CDR1 is ENHRY and CDR2 SYGVKD. The CDR3 nucleotides read TGTGCCATCAGGAGCCGGGGACAGGGGGCCGAGGGAGCTTTCTTT. It translates to CAIRSRGQGAEGAFF.

This clone has more than one count but fewer than ten. This chain links TRBV5-1 with TRBJ1-2, with D perhaps TRBD1 (5 bases). This CDR3 spans 14 amino acids. CDR1 is SGHRS, CDR2 YFSETQ, per germline. Trimming took off 0 bases at V and 6 bases at J, with 12 bases between the two ends. CDR3 DNA sequence: TGCGCCAGCAGCTTGGAGGGGTCCGCGGATGGCTACACCTTC. This gives the protein CASSLEGSADGYTF.

This chain connects TRBV6-5 to TRBJ1-2, with unresolved D. The germline V and J ends were trimmed by 0 bases and 8 bases, with 16 bases remaining between them. Germline lookup yields CDR1 MNHEY and CDR2 SVGAGI. The length of the CDR3 is 15 residues. The CDR3 coding sequence is TGTGCCAGCAGTTACTCGATAACCGCCGGATCAGGCTACACCTTC. It specifies CASSYSITAGSGYTF.

The chain is built from TRBV5-6 and TRBJ1-3; D remains ambiguous. Trimming removed 0 bases at V and 0 bases at J, with 19 bases between. The length of the CDR3 is 19 residues. Germline-derived CDR1 and CDR2 are SGHDT and YYEEEE. The CDR3 here is CASSLGFQDITISGNTIYF. As DNA, the CDR3 is TGTGCCAGCAGCTTGGGTTTCCAAGACATAACTATCTCTGGAAACACCATATATTTT.

For this clone: The junction departs from germline at one end; a sequencing error may be responsible. The chain joins TRBV4-1 to TRBJ1-1, with TRBD1 matching 8 bases. This CDR3 spans 14 amino acids. CDR1 is MGHRA, CDR2 YSYEKL, per germline. In DNA form, the CDR3 reads TGCGCCAACAGCCAGACAGGGGCGGACACTGAAGCTTTCTTT. Translation gives CANSQTGADTEAFF.

The V gene is TRBV7-2, the J gene TRBJ1-2; D unresolved. Between the trimmed V and J ends, which lost 5 bases and 3 bases, there was a span of 28 bases. The length of the CDR3 is 19 residues. Germline loops: CDR1 SGHTA, CDR2 FQGNSA. DNA of the CDR3: TGTGCCAGCAGCCGATCCGGGAGCTATGAAAGGTTCGTGTACTATGGCTACACCTTC. This gives the protein CASSRSGSYERFVYYGYTF.

The gene calls are TRBV10-3 and TRBJ1-5; TRBD1 agrees at 7 bases. This CDR3 is 16 amino acids long. Losses at the gene ends were 3 bases for V and 5 bases for J; bases not matched to a gene: 10. From germline, CDR1 is ENHRY and CDR2 SYGVKD. In DNA, the CDR3 is TGTGCCATCAGTGATGTCCCCCAGGGGGGTCATCAGCCCCAGCATTTT. Protein sequence: CAISDVPQGGHQPQHF.

This chain joins TRBV6-5 and TRBJ2-1, with a tentative D call TRBD1 (5 bases). CDR1 is MNHEY and CDR2 is SVGAGI in the germline V gene. CDR3 length equals 14 residues. V was clipped by 4 bases and J by 9 bases, with 16 bases between them. The CDR3 sequence is CASSWQGDDSEQFF. CDR3 nucleotides: TGTGCCAGCAGTTGGCAGGGTGATGACAGTGAGCAGTTCTTC.

This clone was picked up a small number of times. The V gene is TRBV19, the J gene TRBJ1-5; possible D gene TRBD1, 5 bases. CDR3 length: 12 residues. CDR1 is LNHDA and CDR2 is SQIVND in the germline V gene (reference sequence). Trimming shortened V by 7 bases and J by 7 bases, and 11 bases separated the two germline ends. The CDR3 coding sequence is TGTGCCAGTACCGACTGGGACCAGCCCCAGCATTTT. Amino acids: CASTDWDQPQHF. The full variable domain, with the rest looked up from reference TRBV19 and TRBJ1-5, is DGGITQSPKYLFRKEGQNVTLSCEQNLNHDAMYWYRQDPGQGLRLIYYSQIVNDFQKGDIAEGYSVSREKKESFPLTVTSAQKNPTAFYLCASTDWDQPQHFGDGTRLSIL.